This T cell receptor (beta chain) stems from a study of vaccination and CD4 T cells after COVID-19. Background on the study: Median time from COVID diagnosis to post-COVID sampling was about 14 weeks (35 to 161).

As to this clonotype: The antigen is undetermined.

Specified treatment: roughly 10-day PBMC culture with coronavirus spike peptide pools or control peptides (ViraFEST assay). Between the trimmed V and J ends, which lost 8 bases and 8 bases, there was a span of 19 bases. Germline CDR1 reads MNHNS; CDR2 reads SASEGT. This CDR3 spans 14 amino acids. Sequencing of cultured CD4+ T cell DNA used the Oncomine TCR Beta short-read assay. Using its own MiXCR run on the PCR reads, TCRdb lists one record per CDR3 protein. The data show 15,000 to 16,000 distinct CDR3 sequences, about 80% seen once. The source is a human donor who had recovered from COVID-19. The chain joins TRBV6-1 to TRBJ1-5; weak D call: TRBD1 (5 bases). The source material was CD4+ T cells from blood, cultured in vitro. CDR3 amino acids: CASGGEGNFEPQHF. The DNA for the CDR3 is TGTGCCAGCGGAGGGGAAGGAAATTTTGAGCCCCAGCATTTT.